This T cell receptor (beta chain) was obtained from a study of CD8+ T cells in alopecia areata. The authors extracted RNA and reverse transcribed it into cDNA as the sequencing template. The repertoire was sequenced with immunoSEQ multiplex PCR; TCRdb's copy has only in-frame clones and lacks some. This sample has 200,000 or so clones; 43% occur once, and the top ten carry about 2.6%. Study results and limitations: Scalp samples also yield sequences of resident alphabeta T cells from normal skin. Mice showed TCR sharing more clearly than patients did, possibly owing to HLA. Association of baseline CD8+ expansion with response is uncertain owing to one nonresponder.

Turning to this clone: Its antigen is currently unknown.

Treatment meaning: oral pan-JAK inhibitor, 5-10 mg twice daily. Patients with alopecia areata provided lesional scalp punch biopsies as well as peripheral blood. Between the trimmed V and J ends, which lost 5 bases and 0 bases, there was a span of 8 bases. CDR3 length: 13 residues. Germline V gene sequence: CDR1 SGHNT, CDR2 YYREEE (reference sequence). This receptor was obtained from a human donor with alopecia areata. V gene TRBV5-4 combines with J gene TRBJ1-1; D remains ambiguous. The sequenced sample was CD4+ T cells sorted from blood, obtained at approximately week 37, from a patient treated with tofacitinib. CDR3 amino acids: CASSSGMNTEAFF. DNA of the CDR3: TGTGCCAGCAGTTCCGGTATGAACACTGAAGCTTTCTTT.